Listed below are T cell receptor beta chains from one sample, sequenced in a study of cytomegalovirus exposure and HLA in healthy donors. Method: immunoSEQ multiplex PCR; TCRdb's copy keeps in-frame clones and lacks some. In the table there are some 120,000 clones, approximately 68% of which are singletons. The sequenced sample consisted of PBMCs. These receptors were taken from a man aged 25-40 years in good health and CMV-seropositive. CDR3s include the opening cysteine and the closing phenylalanine or tryptophan. D genes are given only for firm matches. Clone size is stated in some rows and not others, as once, few, many or a class when expanded.

v_gene	d_gene	abundance	j_gene	len	CDR3aa	CDR3nt
TRBV15	TRBD2	-	TRBJ2-2	16	CATSRDRTSGRGELFF	TGTGCCACCAGCAGAGATAGGACTAGCGGGAGAGGGGAGCTGTTTTTT
TRBV5-6	-	once	TRBJ2-1	13	CASSLTGRDEQFF	TGTGCCAGCAGCTTGACCGGGAGAGATGAGCAGTTCTTC
TRBV28	TRBD1	few	TRBJ1-2	14	CASKTGGINYGYTF	TGTGCCAGCAAAACAGGGGGCATTAACTATGGCTACACCTTC
TRBV9	TRBD1	few	TRBJ2-1	15	CASSVSSAQGVGQFF	TGTGCCAGCAGCGTATCCTCGGCACAGGGGGTTGGGCAGTTCTTC
TRBV5-1	-	-	TRBJ1-1	12	CASSLGQGEAFF	TGCGCCAGCAGCTTAGGGCAGGGCGAAGCTTTCTTT
TRBV28	TRBD1	few	TRBJ2-7	12	CASGWDSYEQYF	TGTGCCAGCGGCTGGGACAGCTACGAGCAGTACTTC
TRBV2	TRBD1	-	TRBJ2-1	17	CASSVLAGTGVLNEQFF	TGTGCCAGCAGTGTCCTTGCCGGGACAGGGGTTTTGAATGAGCAGTTCTTC
TRBV11-3	-	-	TRBJ2-1	15	CASSLGGLLLGEQFF	TGTGCCAGCAGCTTAGGCGGACTCCTATTAGGGGAGCAGTTCTTC
TRBV5-4	TRBD1	once	TRBJ2-7	14	CASSYGQGGDEQYF	TGTGCCAGCAGCTATGGACAGGGTGGCGACGAGCAGTACTTC
TRBV4-2	TRBD1	-	TRBJ1-1	15	CASSQDGTGNTEAFF	TGTGCCAGCAGCCAAGACGGGACAGGGAACACTGAAGCTTTCTTT
TRBV27	-	-	TRBJ1-6	16	CASGFRTGSYNSPLHF	TGTGCCAGCGGTTTCCGCACAGGCTCCTATAATTCACCCCTCCACTTT
TRBV4-1	TRBD2	once	TRBJ2-7	15	CASSQVGRAQYEQYF	TGCGCCAGCAGCCAAGTCGGGAGGGCACAGTACGAGCAGTACTTC
TRBV27	-	-	TRBJ2-7	16	CASSPRGTGFSYEQYF	TGTGCCAGCAGTCCCCGAGGAACAGGGTTCTCCTACGAGCAGTACTTC
TRBV18	-	-	TRBJ2-7	15	CASSIRRVISYEQYF	TGTGCCAGCTCAATACGCAGGGTCATCTCCTACGAGCAGTACTTC
TRBV29-1	-	-	TRBJ2-7	16	CSVEDLQSGSSYEQYF	TGCAGCGTTGAAGATCTCCAAAGCGGGTCCTCCTACGAGCAGTACTTC
TRBV20-1	-	-	TRBJ1-2	11	CSAYRATGYTF	TGCAGTGCTTACAGGGCGACTGGCTACACCTTC
TRBV5-1	-	-	TRBJ2-5	14	CASSLAKVEETQYF	TGCGCCAGCAGCTTGGCCAAAGTCGAGGAGACCCAGTACTTC
TRBV7-6	-	-	TRBJ2-3	16	CASSLGSTASTDTQYF	TGTGCCAGCAGCTTGGGTTCGACAGCTAGCACAGATACGCAGTATTTT
TRBV29-1	-	-	TRBJ2-1	11	CSVQGYNEQFF	TGCAGCGTACAGGGATACAATGAGCAGTTCTTC
TRBV15	TRBD2	-	TRBJ2-7	15	CATSRDASGRGEQYF	TGTGCCACCAGCAGAGATGCTAGCGGGAGAGGGGAGCAGTACTTC
TRBV7-7	TRBD2	-	TRBJ2-5	17	CASSTGLAGGPQETQYF	TGTGCTAGCAGCACCGGACTAGCGGGAGGGCCACAAGAGACCCAGTACTTC
TRBV29-1	-	few	TRBJ2-7	13	CSVDPGSGYEQYF	TGCAGCGTTGACCCGGGATCGGGGTACGAGCAGTACTTC
TRBV19	TRBD2	-	TRBJ2-5	16	CASSIATSGSWETQYF	TGTGCCAGTAGTATCGCCACTAGCGGGAGTTGGGAGACCCAGTACTTC
TRBV9	TRBD1	-	TRBJ2-4	15	CASSVGGTGQNIQYF	TGTGCCAGCAGCGTAGGGGGGACAGGGCAAAACATTCAGTACTTC